One and the same sample provided the 20 T cell receptor beta chains below, sequenced in a study of T cells after posttransplantation cyclophosphamide. The repertoire was sequenced with immunoSEQ multiplex PCR; TCRdb's copy has only in-frame clones and lacks some. The sample consists of 15,000 to 20,000 clones, 85% of them appearing once. Controls had myeloablative marrow grafts with methotrexate and calcineurin inhibitor, sampled at 1 year. Sequencing used PBMCs, obtained after allogeneic stem cell transplant with calcineurin inhibitor and methotrexate. These receptors all stem from a female patient between 18 and 35 years old who received an allogeneic stem cell transplant from an unrelated donor, was CMV-positive, and had acute and chronic GVHD. Some T cells may trace back to the graft donor.

Here the CDR3 DNA reads TGTGCCAGCAGTGACATCCGGTGGAGGGCGTCGGGCACTGAAGCTTTCTTT. Protein sequence: CASSDIRWRASGTEAFF. The V call is TRBV6-1, the J call TRBJ1-1; D uncertain. Germline V gene data show CDR1 as MNHNS and CDR2 as SASEGT. The CDR3 has 17 residues. Trimming left V 3 bases short and J 4 bases short, with 21 bases between.

This sequence joins TRBV5-1 and TRBJ1-2; 7 nucleotides align to TRBD1. Per the germline V gene, CDR1 is SGHRS and CDR2 is YFSETQ. The CDR3 runs 13 residues. V gave up 4 bases and J gave up 2 bases; unmatched junction bases: 2. CDR3 DNA sequence: TGCGCCAGCAGCCTGGGACAGAACTATGGCTACACCTTC. Its protein product is CASSLGQNYGYTF.

The chain carries TRBV11-2 and TRBJ2-7; D unresolved. The CDR3 is 11 residues long. The germline V and J ends were trimmed by 5 bases and 3 bases, with 5 bases remaining between them. Germline V gives CDR1 SGHAT, CDR2 FQNNGV. CDR3 in DNA: TGTGCCAGCAGCCCTAACTACGAGCAGTACTTC. Amino acid sequence: CASSPNYEQYF.

This sequence joins TRBV6-6 and TRBJ2-5; perhaps TRBD1 as D (7 bases). This CDR3 has 16 residues. The germline V and J ends were trimmed by 5 bases and 1 base, with 17 bases remaining between them. Germline V gene lookup returns CDR1 MNHNY and CDR2 SVGAGI (reference sequence). The CDR3 loop is CASSRQGGFLQETQYF. CDR3 DNA: TGTGCCAGCAGTCGACAGGGAGGTTTCCTCCAAGAGACCCAGTACTTC.

The rearrangement joins TRBV11-2 to TRBJ2-7; D is uncertain. CDR1 is SGHAT and CDR2 is FQNNGV in the germline V gene. The CDR3 is made up of 14 amino acids. V dropped 0 bases and J dropped 3 bases, with 9 bases sitting between them. CDR3 region: CASSLENGFYEQYF. CDR3 in DNA: TGTGCCAGCAGCTTAGAGAACGGTTTCTACGAGCAGTACTTC.

The chain uses TRBV5-4 and TRBJ2-7; TRBD2 matches at 8 bases. The CDR3 is 15 amino acids. The germline CDR1 and CDR2 sequences are SGHNT and YYREEE (reference sequence). V dropped 0 bases and J dropped 2; count of bases not matched to a gene: 4. This CDR3 reads CASSLAASGPYEQYF. CDR3 nucleotide sequence: TGTGCCAGCAGCTTGGCGGCTAGCGGGCCCTACGAGCAGTACTTC.

The rearrangement joins TRBV2 to TRBJ2-5; 8 bases align to TRBD1. The closer fit of TRBJ2-7 to the DNA end suggests the J call may be wrong. This CDR3 is built from 14 residues. Germline V lookup: CDR1 SNHLY, CDR2 FYNNEI. This chain's CDR3 is CASSGDRISYEQYF. CDR3 bases: TGTGCCAGCAGTGGGGACAGGATCTCCTACGAGCAGTACTTC.

This clone was found a few times. V and J are TRBV16 and TRBJ1-5; possible D gene TRBD1, 6 bases. Per the germline V gene, CDR1 is KGHSY and CDR2 is FQNENV. The CDR3 sequence is 16 residues long. The germline V and J ends were trimmed by 4 bases and 6 bases, with 19 bases remaining between them. This CDR3 is CASSLLGGGGAQPQHF. CDR3 coding DNA: TGTGCCAGCAGCCTCCTAGGGGGTGGCGGCGCTCAGCCCCAGCATTTT.

The chain is built from TRBV5-6 and TRBJ2-1; 14 bases are shared with TRBD2. With 4 bases clipped from V and 9 bases from J, the junction kept 3 bases outside the gene matches. CDR1 and CDR2 from the germline V gene are SGHDT and YYEEEE. The CDR3 has 14 residues. The CDR3 region is CASSGLAGGFEQFF. CDR3 coding DNA: TGTGCCAGCAGCGGACTAGCGGGAGGCTTTGAGCAGTTCTTC. Variable domain in full (rest from reference TRBV5-6 and TRBJ2-1): DAGVTQSPTHLIKTRGQQVTLRCSPKSGHDTVSWYQQALGQGPQFIFQYYEEEERQRGNFPDRFSGHQFPNYSSELNVNALLLGDSALYLCASSGLAGGFEQFFGPGTRLTVL.

This chain joins TRBV6-5 and TRBJ2-5; maybe TRBD1 (6 bases). The V end lost 6 bases, the J end lost 1 base, and 15 bases lay between the germline ends. The CDR3 contains 15 residues. Germline loops: CDR1 MNHEY, CDR2 SVGAGI. The CDR3 region has the DNA TGTGCCAGCAGGCGGACGGACAGTGTCCAAGAGACCCAGTACTTC. It specifies CASRRTDSVQETQYF.

This chain uses TRBV2 with TRBJ1-1; no clear D gene. The length of the CDR3 is 13 residues. Germline CDR1 reads SNHLY; CDR2 reads FYNNEI. Between the trimmed V and J ends, which lost 3 bases and 2 bases, there was a span of 7 bases. CDR3 nucleotides: TGTGCCAGCAGTGACGGGGATAACACTGAAGCTTTCTTT. Residues: CASSDGDNTEAFF.

This chain connects TRBV6-6 to TRBJ2-2, with D hard to call. The length of the CDR3 is 15 residues. The V end lost 5 bases, the J end lost 0 bases, and 10 bases lay between the germline ends. CDR1 is MNHNY, CDR2 SVGAGI, per germline (reference sequence). The CDR3 is CASSMALANTGELFF. The DNA for the CDR3 is TGTGCCAGCAGTATGGCGCTAGCGAACACCGGGGAGCTGTTTTTT.

The chain's CDR3 is CASSLVAGVEQETQYF. The CDR3 DNA follows: TGTGCCAGCAGCTTAGTAGCGGGAGTAGAGCAAGAGACCCAGTACTTC. The V and J genes are TRBV7-9 and TRBJ2-5; TRBD2 aligns across 9 bases. Germline CDR1 and CDR2: SEHNR and FQNEAQ (reference sequence). This CDR3 has 16 residues. J lost 2 bases, V lost 1 base, and 5 bases had no gene match.

J is TRBJ2-2 and V is TRBV6-1; 7 bases are shared with TRBD2. The CDR3 is 13 amino acids. Losses at the gene ends were 2 bases for V and 8 bases for J; bases not matched to a gene: 2. Per germline, CDR1 MNHNS and CDR2 SASEGT. The CDR3 region is CASSEMRGGELFF. The DNA for the CDR3 is TGTGCCAGCAGTGAAATGCGGGGGGGGGAGCTGTTTTTT.

The J gene is TRBJ2-5, the V gene TRBV9; TRBD2 is a possible D gene (7 bases). The CDR3 totals 16 residues. The germline gives CDR1 SGDLS, CDR2 YYNGEE. The germline V and J ends were trimmed by 3 bases and 0 bases, with 15 bases remaining between them. As DNA, the CDR3 is TGTGCCAGCAGCGAGGGGGGGGGCCCGTACCAAGAGACCCAGTACTTC. Translating it yields CASSEGGGPYQETQYF.

This chain connects TRBV20-1 to TRBJ1-1; possible D gene TRBD1, 6 bases. CDR3 length: 11 residues. Trimming cost V 6 bases and J 10 bases, with 15 bases left between them. Germline values: CDR1 DFQATT, CDR2 SNEGSKA (reference sequence). CDR3 sequence reads: CSAPRGGGAFF. The CDR3 DNA sequence: TGCAGTGCCCCCAGGGGAGGGGGAGCTTTCTTT.

V usage is TRBV2 and J usage is TRBJ1-5; the match to TRBD1 covers 8 bases. V shed 6 bases, J shed 0 bases, and the junction held 7 bases outside the gene matches. The CDR3 runs 16 residues. Per the germline V gene, CDR1 is SNHLY and CDR2 is FYNNEI. The CDR3 protein is CASSPGQGYSNQPQHF. CDR3 sequence (DNA): TGTGCCAGCAGCCCTGGACAGGGCTATAGCAATCAGCCCCAGCATTTT. Looking up the rest from reference TRBV2 and TRBJ1-5 gives the full variable domain: EPEVTQTPSHQVTQMGQEVILRCVPISNHLYFYWYRQILGQKVEFLVSFYNNEISEKSEIFDDQFSVERPDGSNFTLKIRSTKLEDSAMYFCASSPGQGYSNQPQHFGDGTRLSIL.

The genes are TRBV11-2 and TRBJ2-1; TRBD2 agrees at 9 bases. This CDR3 has 18 residues. Germline-derived CDR1 and CDR2 are SGHAT and FQNNGV. After removal of 1 base from V and 4 bases from J, the junction contained 11 bases not matched to a gene. CDR3 protein: CASSLVGGTSLLYNEQFF. In DNA form, the CDR3 reads TGTGCCAGCAGCTTAGTCGGAGGGACTAGCCTCCTGTACAATGAGCAGTTCTTC.

This clone was counted a single time. V is TRBV7-2 and J is TRBJ2-3; tentatively, D is TRBD1 (7 bases). CDR1 is SGHTA, CDR2 FQGNSA, per germline. There are 16 residues in the CDR3. Trimming stripped 2 bases from V and 0 bases from J, with 12 bases between. The CDR3 here is CASSLRQGGSTDTQYF. In DNA, the CDR3 is TGTGCCAGCAGCTTAAGGCAGGGGGGTAGCACAGATACGCAGTATTTT. Variable domain in full (rest from reference TRBV7-2 and TRBJ2-3): GAGVSQSPSNKVTEKGKDVELRCDPISGHTALYWYRQSLGQGLEFLIYFQGNSAPDKSGLPSDRFSAERTGGSVSTLTIQRTQQEDSAVYLCASSLRQGGSTDTQYFGPGTRLTVL.

This clone was counted a single time. The V gene is TRBV7-8, the J gene TRBJ1-4, with D perhaps TRBD1 (6 bases). The length of the CDR3 is 16 residues. The germline V gene has CDR1 SGHVS and CDR2 FQNEAQ. Deletions cut 2 bases from V and 3 bases from J, with 13 bases between. The CDR3, as DNA: TGTGCCAGCAGCTTAAGTATCGGGGGGCCTAATGAAAAACTGTTTTTT. This translates into CASSLSIGGPNEKLFF.